The 22 T cell receptor beta chains in this list originate from one sample, sequenced in a study of blood T cells in healthy people across ages. Then a second PCR, running roughly 7 to 11 cycles, was carried out with a sample-barcoded 5' primer and a J-beta primer mix. TCRdb fed the 5' RACE reads into MiXCR, producing one record per CDR3 protein. The repertoire holds about 930,000 distinct CDR3 sequences, with about 28% as singletons. The sample was also reused in another study, on T cells of mothers and their children.

Sequencing used blood. These receptors all come from a woman in her thirties or forties in good health.

This clonotype was found once. The genes are TRBV20-1 and TRBJ1-2; a possible D gene is TRBD1 (6 bases). This CDR3 comprises 19 residues. CDR1 and CDR2 (germline): DFQATT, SNEGSKA (reference sequence). V dropped 0 bases and J dropped 7 bases, with 30 bases sitting between them. CDR3: CSARDLGLGSGGVKAGYTF. The CDR3 DNA reads as TGCAGTGCTAGAGATCTCGGGTTAGGGAGCGGGGGCGTCAAAGCTGGCTACACCTTC.

V usage is TRBV9 and J usage is TRBJ1-5; 7 bases align to TRBD1. The CDR3 covers 14 residues. The V gene end was trimmed by 5 bases and the J gene end by 3 bases; junction bases not matched to a gene: 5. Germline V gene data show CDR1 as SGDLS and CDR2 as YYNGEE. The chain's CDR3 is CASSGGQDNQPQHF. The CDR3 bases are TGTGCCAGCAGTGGAGGACAGGACAATCAGCCCCAGCATTTT. Complete variable domain (other parts from reference TRBV9 and TRBJ1-5): DSGVTQTPKHLITATGQRVTLRCSPRSGDLSVYWYQQSLDQGLQFLIQYYNGEERAKGNILERFSAQQFPDLHSELNLSSLELGDSALYFCASSGGQDNQPQHFGDGTRLSIL.

Note on this clonotype: Sequence at one end of the junction differs from germline and may be a read error. The chain joins TRBV6-4 to TRBJ1-1; no firm D call. CDR3 length: 14 amino acids. Germline-derived CDR1 and CDR2 are MRHNA and SNTAGT. CDR3 loop: CVSSEGPGRAEAFF. The DNA for the CDR3 is TGTGTCAGCAGTGAAGGTCCGGGTCGGGCTGAAGCTTTCTTT.

This clonotype was seen many times. This chain links TRBV19 with TRBJ2-1; D may match TRBD1 or TRBD2 (6 bases each). V was trimmed by 1 base and J by 0 bases, leaving 10 bases between them. Germline lookup yields CDR1 LNHDA and CDR2 SQIVND (reference sequence). This CDR3 is 16 amino acids long. The CDR3 DNA reads as TGTGCCAGTAGTATAGCTCCGGGGGCCTCCTACAATGAGCAGTTCTTC. Encoded protein: CASSIAPGASYNEQFF.

This rearrangement joins TRBV6-5 to TRBJ2-3; 8 bases map to TRBD1. Losses at the gene ends were 2 bases for V and 0 bases for J; bases not matched to a gene: 13. Germline lookup yields CDR1 MNHEY and CDR2 SVGAGI. The CDR3 spans 19 residues. CDR3 amino acids: CASSYGFTGGTFSTDTQYF. The CDR3, as DNA: TGTGCCAGCAGTTACGGGTTTACAGGGGGAACCTTTAGCACAGATACGCAGTATTTT.

As concerns this clonotype: Being one base from a much bigger clone, this may be a read error. The chain carries TRBV6-2 or TRBV6-3 and TRBJ2-7; D gene uncertain. This CDR3 is built from 14 residues. CDR1 and CDR2 from the germline V gene are MNHEY and SVGEGT. In DNA form, the CDR3 reads TGTGTCAGCAGTTACTTAGGACGGACCAGCGAGCAGTACTTC. This translates into CVSSYLGRTSEQYF.

The chain joins TRBV9 to TRBJ1-2; D not certain. This CDR3 region has 14 residues. The germline gives CDR1 SGDLS, CDR2 YYNGEE. Deletions cut 3 bases from V and 4 bases from J, with 13 bases between. CDR3 sequence (DNA): TGTGCCAGCAGCGCCAGGACCCCAGTCTATGGCTACACCTTC. Translated: CASSARTPVYGYTF.

This sequence joins TRBV5-8 and TRBJ1-1; D is uncertain. The CDR3 runs 12 residues. The V gene's germline CDR1 is SGHTS and CDR2 YDEGEE. Deletions cut 5 bases from V and 8 bases from J, with 13 bases between. CDR3 sequence reads: CASRARPREAFF. In DNA form, the CDR3 reads TGTGCCAGCAGAGCGCGACCGAGGGAAGCTTTCTTT.

This clonotype has only a few counts. Sequence at one end of the junction differs from germline and may be a read error. V usage is TRBV5-6 and J usage is TRBJ1-2; tentative D call: TRBD1 (5 bases). Germline CDR1 is SGHDT and CDR2 is YYEEEE. CDR3 length: 15 residues. The CDR3 bases are TGTGCCAGCGGCTTGGGACGGAGAGCTAACTATGGCTACACCTTC. Translation gives CASGLGRRANYGYTF.

This chain connects TRBV12-3 or TRBV12-4 to TRBJ1-6; D is undetermined. V was cut by 5 bases and J by 5 bases, with 7 bases left in between. The CDR3 runs to 13 residues. The CDR3 nucleotides read TGTGCCAGCAGTGTTGGGGATAATTCACCCCTCCACTTT. It codes for CASSVGDNSPLHF.

This clonotype was recorded a few times. The chain carries TRBV7-9 and TRBJ2-7; no firm D call. The CDR3 sequence is 15 residues long. Trimming shortened V by 4 bases and J by 2 bases, and 15 bases separated the two germline ends. CDR1 is SEHNR, CDR2 FQNEAQ, per germline (reference sequence). The CDR3 DNA sequence: TGTGCCAGCAGCTCCGCGCCAGGAGATACCTACGAGCAGTACTTC. Translated, it gives CASSSAPGDTYEQYF.

This clonotype was seen a few times. The chain carries TRBV20-1 and TRBJ2-1; 8 nucleotides line up with TRBD2. CDR3 length: 14 amino acids. CDR1 is DFQATT, CDR2 SNEGSKA, per germline (reference sequence). V dropped 4 bases and J dropped 0; count of bases not matched to a gene: 2. The DNA of the CDR3 is TGCAGTGCTAACCGGGGGGGCTCCTACAATGAGCAGTTCTTC. Translation: CSANRGGSYNEQFF.

This clonotype was detected once. The chain links TRBV5-1 to TRBJ1-2, with a possible D match to TRBD1 (6 bases). Trimming shortened V by 1 base and J by 2 bases, and 12 bases separated the two germline ends. The CDR3 loop spans 15 amino acids. Germline CDR1 SGHRS, CDR2 YFSETQ. The CDR3 is CASSLIADSNYGYTF. The CDR3 coding sequence is TGCGCCAGCAGCTTGATAGCGGACAGCAACTATGGCTACACCTTC.

The chain joins TRBV7-9 to TRBJ2-5, with D maybe TRBD1 (6 bases). The end of the DNA fits TRBJ2-7 better, so the J call may be wrong. This CDR3 is built from 14 residues. Germline CDR1 SEHNR, CDR2 FQNEAQ (reference sequence). In DNA, the CDR3 is TGTGCCAGCCGACCGGGCCCAGGGGCCGTCGAGCAGTACTTC. Translation gives CASRPGPGAVEQYF.

This clonotype was counted many times. The chain has TRBV6-5 and TRBJ2-5; D may match TRBD1 or TRBD2 (6 bases each). CDR1 MNHEY and CDR2 SVGAGI come from the germline V gene. Trimming took off 7 bases at V and 11 bases at J, with 23 bases between the two ends. The CDR3 totals 14 residues. CDR3 residues: CASNRDRRVREQYF. The CDR3 DNA sequence: TGTGCCAGCAACCGAGACAGGAGGGTACGGGAGCAGTACTTC.

This clonotype was seen a handful of times. The rearrangement uses TRBV30 and TRBJ2-3; 10 nucleotides line up with TRBD1. Trimming cost V 0 bases and J 4 bases; bases outside gene matches: 1. The CDR3 extends over 14 amino acids. Germline CDR1 reads GTSNPN; CDR2 reads SVGIG (reference sequence). DNA of the CDR3: TGTGCCTGGAGTGTGGGACAGGGGTCAGATACGCAGTATTTT. It encodes CAWSVGQGSDTQYF. The full variable domain, completed using reference TRBV30 and TRBJ2-3, is SQTIHQWPATLVQPVGSPLSLECTVEGTSNPNLYWYRQAAGRGLQLLFYSVGIGQISSEVPQNLSASRPQDRQFILSSKKLLLSDSGFYLCAWSVGQGSDTQYFGPGTRLTVL.

In its sample, this clonotype was seen a few times. V gene TRBV4-1 combines with J gene TRBJ2-5; weak D call: TRBD2 (5 bases). Trimming shortened V by 6 bases and J by 0 bases, and 23 bases separated the two germline ends. There are 18 residues in the CDR3. Germline V lookup: CDR1 MGHRA, CDR2 YSYEKL. Here the CDR3 DNA reads TGCGCCAGCAGTCCCTATCCACCGAACGAGGGATACCAAGAGACCCAGTACTTC. Translated: CASSPYPPNEGYQETQYF.

This clonotype was picked up a small number of times. The chain combines TRBV6-2 or TRBV6-3 with TRBJ1-1, with no clear D. V lost 3 bases to trimming and J lost 8 bases, with 13 bases between them. The CDR3 covers 13 residues. The germline CDR1 and CDR2 sequences are MNHEY and SVGEGT. The CDR3 DNA reads TGTGCCAGCAGTTATAGGCAGGCGGCGGAAGCTTTCTTT. Protein: CASSYRQAAEAFF.

This clonotype was counted between two and nine times. The rearrangement joins TRBV11-2 to TRBJ2-4, with D unclear. The CDR3 sequence is 16 residues long. The germline V gene has CDR1 SGHAT and CDR2 FQNNGV. V lost 7 bases and J lost 4, with 20 bases in between. The CDR3 DNA reads TGTGCCAGCAAGTATGGGCCTCTGCTCAGAAAAAACATTCAGTACTTC. It is translated as CASKYGPLLRKNIQYF.

V is TRBV7-3 and J is TRBJ1-1; TRBD1 aligns across 8 bases. After removal of 2 bases from V and 3 bases from J, the junction contained 11 bases not matched to a gene. The CDR3 has 17 amino acids. The germline gives CDR1 SGHTA, CDR2 FQGTGA. CDR3 residues: CASSLLPGQGPDTEAFF. For the CDR3, the DNA is TGTGCCAGCAGCTTATTGCCTGGACAGGGCCCGGACACTGAAGCTTTCTTT.

Turning to this clonotype: One end of the junction varies from germline; a read error may be responsible. The chain combines TRBV5-1 with TRBJ2-5; D might be TRBD2 (5 bases). Germline CDR1 SGHRS, CDR2 YFSETQ. CDR3 size: 15 residues. In nucleotides, the CDR3 is TGCACCAGCAGCTTGACCGGGAAGGGCCAAGAGACCCAGTACTTC. It encodes CTSSLTGKGQETQYF. The whole variable domain, filled in from reference TRBV5-1 and TRBJ2-5, reads KAGVTQTPRYLIKTRGQQVTLSCSPISGHRSVSWYQQTPGQGLQFLFEYFSETQRNKGNFPGRFSGRQFSNSRSEMNVSTLELGDSALYLCTSSLTGKGQETQYFGPGTRLLVL.

The V gene is TRBV5-5, the J gene TRBJ1-1; D ambiguous. Germline V gene sequence: CDR1 SGHKS, CDR2 YYEKEE (reference sequence). V lost 3 bases, J lost 2 bases, and 11 bases lay in between. This CDR3 is built from 14 residues. CDR3 loop: CASSSGPLNTEAFF. The DNA of the CDR3 is TGTGCCAGCAGCTCCGGCCCCTTAAACACTGAAGCTTTCTTT. The full variable domain, rest sourced from reference TRBV5-5 and TRBJ1-1, is DAGVTQSPTHLIKTRGQQVTLRCSPISGHKSVSWYQQVLGQGPQFIFQYYEKEERGRGNFPDRFSARQFPNYSSELNVNALLLGDSALYLCASSSGPLNTEAFFGQGTRLTVV.